This T cell receptor beta chain was documented in a study of blood T cell repertoires in COVID-19. CDR1 SGHRS and CDR2 YFSETQ come from the germline V gene. The CDR3 runs 15 residues. V shed 3 bases and J 6 bases; nucleotides not matched to a gene: 8. Using immunoSEQ multiplex PCR, the repertoire was profiled, and TCRdb retains in-frame clones only, with some absent. Here the sample spans about 78,000 clones, around 90% being singletons. This chain connects TRBV5-1 to TRBJ2-1; 8 nucleotides line up with TRBD2. The sample taken for sequencing was peripheral blood. The TCR was taken from a woman aged 50 to 60 in a cohort sampled during active COVID-19. The CDR3 DNA sequence: TGCGCCAGCAGCTCGGGGGGGTCCGCTTTCAATGAGCAGTTCTTC. Amino acids: CASSSGGSAFNEQFF. Looking up the rest from reference TRBV5-1 and TRBJ2-1 gives the full variable domain: KAGVTQTPRYLIKTRGQQVTLSCSPISGHRSVSWYQQTPGQGLQFLFEYFSETQRNKGNFPGRFSGRQFSNSRSEMNVSTLELGDSALYLCASSSGGSAFNEQFFGPGTRLTVL.